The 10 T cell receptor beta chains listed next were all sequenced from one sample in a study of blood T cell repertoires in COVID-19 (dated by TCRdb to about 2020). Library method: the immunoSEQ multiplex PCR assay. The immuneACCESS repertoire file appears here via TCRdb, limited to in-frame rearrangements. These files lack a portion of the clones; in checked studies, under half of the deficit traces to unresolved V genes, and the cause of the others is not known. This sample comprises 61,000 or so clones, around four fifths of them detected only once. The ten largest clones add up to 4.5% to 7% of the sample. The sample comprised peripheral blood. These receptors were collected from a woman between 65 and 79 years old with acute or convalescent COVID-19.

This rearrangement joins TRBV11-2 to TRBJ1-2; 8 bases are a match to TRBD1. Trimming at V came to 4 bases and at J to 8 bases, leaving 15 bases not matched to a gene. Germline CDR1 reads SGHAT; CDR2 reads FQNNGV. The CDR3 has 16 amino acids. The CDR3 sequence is CASSWSDRGAIYGYTF. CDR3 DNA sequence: TGTGCCAGCAGCTGGTCCGACAGGGGAGCTATTTACGGCTACACCTTC.

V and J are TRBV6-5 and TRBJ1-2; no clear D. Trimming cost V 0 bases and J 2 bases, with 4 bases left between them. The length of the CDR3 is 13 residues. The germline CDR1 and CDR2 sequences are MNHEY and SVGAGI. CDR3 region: CASSYSQNYGYTF. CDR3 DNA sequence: TGTGCCAGCAGTTACTCCCAAAACTATGGCTACACCTTC.

The CDR3 sequence: CASSYSLAGGTYEQYF. The CDR3 coding sequence is TGTGCCAGCAGTTACTCGCTAGCGGGGGGAACCTACGAGCAGTACTTC. The chain uses TRBV6-2 or TRBV6-3 and TRBJ2-7, with 11 bases aligning to TRBD2. The CDR3 loop spans 16 amino acids. Germline V CDR1 and CDR2: MNHEY, SVGEGT. The V gene end was trimmed by 0 bases and the J gene end by 2 bases; junction bases not matched to a gene: 3.

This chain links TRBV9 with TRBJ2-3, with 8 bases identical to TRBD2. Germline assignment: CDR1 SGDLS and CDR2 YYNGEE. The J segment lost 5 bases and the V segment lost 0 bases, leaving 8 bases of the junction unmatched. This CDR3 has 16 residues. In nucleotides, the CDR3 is TGTGCCAGCAGCGTAGCTGGGCGGGGGGTTCAAGATACGCAGTATTTT. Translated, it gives CASSVAGRGVQDTQYF.

The CDR3 loop reads CASSGRDRGIQPQHF. The CDR3 coding sequence is TGTGCCAGTAGTGGGCGGGACAGGGGAATCCAGCCCCAGCATTTT. V usage is TRBV19 and J usage is TRBJ1-5; 10 bases agree with TRBD1. This CDR3 is 15 amino acids long. Losses at the gene ends were 5 bases for V and 7 bases for J; bases not matched to a gene: 8. Germline CDR1 LNHDA, CDR2 SQIVND (reference sequence). The full variable domain, in which reference TRBV19 and TRBJ1-5 provide the parts outside the CDR3, is DGGITQSPKYLFRKEGQNVTLSCEQNLNHDAMYWYRQDPGQGLRLIYYSQIVNDFQKGDIAEGYSVSREKKESFPLTVTSAQKNPTAFYLCASSGRDRGIQPQHFGDGTRLSIL.

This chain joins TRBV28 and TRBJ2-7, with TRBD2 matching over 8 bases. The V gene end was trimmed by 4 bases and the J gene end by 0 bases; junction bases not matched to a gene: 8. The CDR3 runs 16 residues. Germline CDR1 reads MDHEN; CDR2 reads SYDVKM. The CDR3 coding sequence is TGTGCCAGCAGTTCCTCCGGGACTAGGAGCTCCTACGAGCAGTACTTC. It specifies CASSSSGTRSSYEQYF.

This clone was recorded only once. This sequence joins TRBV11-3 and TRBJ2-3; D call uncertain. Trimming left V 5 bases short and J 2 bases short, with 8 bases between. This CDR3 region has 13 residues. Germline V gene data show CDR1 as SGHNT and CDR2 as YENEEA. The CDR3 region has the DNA TGTGCCAGCAGCCCCGGGTACACAGATACGCAGTATTTT. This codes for CASSPGYTDTQYF. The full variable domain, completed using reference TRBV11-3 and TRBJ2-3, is EAGVVQSPRYKIIEKKQPVAFWCNPISGHNTLYWYLQNLGQGPELLIRYENEEAVDDSQLPKDRFSAERLKGVDSTLKIQPAELGDSAVYLCASSPGYTDTQYFGPGTRLTVL.

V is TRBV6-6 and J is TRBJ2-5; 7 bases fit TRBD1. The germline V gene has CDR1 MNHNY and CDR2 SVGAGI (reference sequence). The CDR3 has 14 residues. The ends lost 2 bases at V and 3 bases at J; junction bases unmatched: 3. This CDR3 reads CASSYLGQEETQYF. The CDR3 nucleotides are TGTGCCAGCAGTTACCTTGGACAGGAAGAGACCCAGTACTTC.

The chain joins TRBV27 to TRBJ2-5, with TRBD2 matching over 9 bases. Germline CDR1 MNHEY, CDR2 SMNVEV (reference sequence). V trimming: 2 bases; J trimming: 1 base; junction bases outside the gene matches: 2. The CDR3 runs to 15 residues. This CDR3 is CASSLGTSSQETQYF. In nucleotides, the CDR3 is TGTGCCAGCAGTTTAGGGACTAGCAGCCAAGAGACCCAGTACTTC.

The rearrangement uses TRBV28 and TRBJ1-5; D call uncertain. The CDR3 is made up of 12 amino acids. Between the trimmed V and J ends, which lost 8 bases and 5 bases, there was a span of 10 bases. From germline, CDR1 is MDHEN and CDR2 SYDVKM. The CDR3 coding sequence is TGTGCCAGCGGGCTCCTTGATCAGCCCCAGCATTTT. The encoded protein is CASGLLDQPQHF. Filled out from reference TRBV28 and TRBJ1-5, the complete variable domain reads DVKVTQSSRYLVKRTGEKVFLECVQDMDHENMFWYRQDPGLGLRLIYFSYDVKMKEKGDIPEGYSVSREKKERFSLILESASTNQTSMYLCASGLLDQPQHFGDGTRLSIL.